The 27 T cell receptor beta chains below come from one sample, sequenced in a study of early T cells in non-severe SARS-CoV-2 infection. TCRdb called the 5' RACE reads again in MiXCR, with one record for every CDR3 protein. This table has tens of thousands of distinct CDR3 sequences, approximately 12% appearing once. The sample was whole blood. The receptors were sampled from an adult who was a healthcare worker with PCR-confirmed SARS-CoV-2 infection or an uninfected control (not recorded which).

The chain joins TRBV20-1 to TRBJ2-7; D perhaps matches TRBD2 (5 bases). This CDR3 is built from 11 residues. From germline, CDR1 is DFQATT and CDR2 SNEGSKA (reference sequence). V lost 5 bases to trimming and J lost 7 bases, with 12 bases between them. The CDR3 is CSAPPGKEQYF. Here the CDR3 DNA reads TGCAGTGCTCCCCCCGGGAAAGAGCAGTACTTC.

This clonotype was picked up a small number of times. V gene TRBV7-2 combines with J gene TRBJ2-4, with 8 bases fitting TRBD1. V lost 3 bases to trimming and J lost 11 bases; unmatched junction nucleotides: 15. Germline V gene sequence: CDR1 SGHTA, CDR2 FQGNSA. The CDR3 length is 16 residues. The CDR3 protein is CASSFSPTGGVWVQYF. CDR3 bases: TGTGCCAGCAGCTTCAGTCCCACAGGGGGAGTTTGGGTTCAGTACTTC.

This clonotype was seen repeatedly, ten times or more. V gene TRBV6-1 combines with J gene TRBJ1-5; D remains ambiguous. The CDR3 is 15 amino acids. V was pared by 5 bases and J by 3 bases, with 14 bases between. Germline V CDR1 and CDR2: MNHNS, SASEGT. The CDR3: CASSPTTRVNQPQHF. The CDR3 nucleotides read TGTGCCAGCAGTCCTACGACTAGGGTCAATCAGCCCCAGCATTTT.

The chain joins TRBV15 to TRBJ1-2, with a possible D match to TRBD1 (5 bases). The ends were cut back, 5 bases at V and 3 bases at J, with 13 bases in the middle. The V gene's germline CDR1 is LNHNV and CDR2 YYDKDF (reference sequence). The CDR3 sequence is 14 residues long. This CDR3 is CATSQWRGDYGYTF. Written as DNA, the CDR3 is TGTGCCACCAGCCAGTGGCGGGGGGACTATGGCTACACCTTC.

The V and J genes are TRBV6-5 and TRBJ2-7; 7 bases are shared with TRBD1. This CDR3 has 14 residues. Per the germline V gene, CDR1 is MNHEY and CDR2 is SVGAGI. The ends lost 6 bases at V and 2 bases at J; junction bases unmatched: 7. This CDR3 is CASSRDRKAYEQYF. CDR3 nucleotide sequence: TGTGCCAGCAGCCGGGACAGAAAAGCCTACGAGCAGTACTTC.

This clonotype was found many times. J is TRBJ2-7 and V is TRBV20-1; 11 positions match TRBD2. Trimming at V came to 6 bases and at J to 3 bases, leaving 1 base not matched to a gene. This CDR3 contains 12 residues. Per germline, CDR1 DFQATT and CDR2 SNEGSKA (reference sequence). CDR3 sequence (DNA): TGCAGTGCCGGGACTAGCGGCTACGAGCAGTACTTC. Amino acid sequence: CSAGTSGYEQYF.

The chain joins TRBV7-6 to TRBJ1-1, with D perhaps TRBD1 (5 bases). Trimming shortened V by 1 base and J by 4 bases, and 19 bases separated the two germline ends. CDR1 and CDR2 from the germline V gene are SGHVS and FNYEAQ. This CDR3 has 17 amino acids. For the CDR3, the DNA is TGTGCCAGCAGCTTAGTTCCCGGAGGGCAGGGAGGCACTGAAGCTTTCTTT. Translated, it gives CASSLVPGGQGGTEAFF.

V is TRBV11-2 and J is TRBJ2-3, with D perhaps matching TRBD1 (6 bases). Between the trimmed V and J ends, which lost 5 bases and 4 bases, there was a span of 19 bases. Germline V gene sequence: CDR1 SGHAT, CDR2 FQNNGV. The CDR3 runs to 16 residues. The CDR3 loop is CASSTGHHNGADTQYF. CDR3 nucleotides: TGTGCCAGCAGCACGGGACATCACAACGGCGCAGATACGCAGTATTTT.

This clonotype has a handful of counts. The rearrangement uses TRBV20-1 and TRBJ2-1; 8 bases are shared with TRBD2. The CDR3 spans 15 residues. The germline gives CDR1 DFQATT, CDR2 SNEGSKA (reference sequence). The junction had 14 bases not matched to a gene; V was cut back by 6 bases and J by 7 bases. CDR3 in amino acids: CSANLPRGAGNEQFF. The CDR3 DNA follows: TGCAGTGCCAACCTCCCGCGGGGGGCGGGTAATGAGCAGTTCTTC.

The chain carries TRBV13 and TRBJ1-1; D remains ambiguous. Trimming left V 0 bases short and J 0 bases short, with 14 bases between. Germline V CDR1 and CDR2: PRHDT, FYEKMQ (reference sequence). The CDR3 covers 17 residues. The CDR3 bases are TGTGCCAGCAGCTTAGGCCGTTGGGCAGCCATGAACACTGAAGCTTTCTTT. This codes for CASSLGRWAAMNTEAFF.

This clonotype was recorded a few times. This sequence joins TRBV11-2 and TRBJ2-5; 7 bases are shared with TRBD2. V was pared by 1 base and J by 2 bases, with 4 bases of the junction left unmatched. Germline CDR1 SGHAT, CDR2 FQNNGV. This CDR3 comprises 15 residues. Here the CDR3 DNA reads TGTGCCAGCAGCTTAGGGCTAGCGGCTCAAGAGACCCAGTACTTC. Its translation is CASSLGLAAQETQYF.

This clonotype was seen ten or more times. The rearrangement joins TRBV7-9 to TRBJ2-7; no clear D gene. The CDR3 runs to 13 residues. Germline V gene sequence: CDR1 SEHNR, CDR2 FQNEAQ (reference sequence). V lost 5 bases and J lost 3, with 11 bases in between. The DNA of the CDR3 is TGTGCCAGCAGCCTCCCTCCGGGCTACGAGCAGTACTTC. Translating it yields CASSLPPGYEQYF.

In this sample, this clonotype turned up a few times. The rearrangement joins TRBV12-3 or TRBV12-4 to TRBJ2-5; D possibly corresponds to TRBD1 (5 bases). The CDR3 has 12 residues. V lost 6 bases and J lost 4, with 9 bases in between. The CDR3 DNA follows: TGTGCCAGCAGCCCCAGGGCAGAGACCCAGTACTTC. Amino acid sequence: CASSPRAETQYF.

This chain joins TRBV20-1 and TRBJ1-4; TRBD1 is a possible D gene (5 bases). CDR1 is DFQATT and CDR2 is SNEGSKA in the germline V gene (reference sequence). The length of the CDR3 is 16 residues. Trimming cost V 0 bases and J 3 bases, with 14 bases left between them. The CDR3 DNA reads TGCAGTGCTAGAGAAGGGCCGGGCAGGGCTAATGAAAAACTGTTTTTT. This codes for CSAREGPGRANEKLFF.

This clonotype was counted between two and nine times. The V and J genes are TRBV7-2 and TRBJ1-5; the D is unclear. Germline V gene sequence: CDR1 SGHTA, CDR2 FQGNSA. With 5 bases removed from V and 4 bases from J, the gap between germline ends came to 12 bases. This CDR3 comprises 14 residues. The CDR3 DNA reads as TGTGCCAGCAGCCTCCAACCCTTAAATCAGCCCCAGCATTTT. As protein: CASSLQPLNQPQHF.

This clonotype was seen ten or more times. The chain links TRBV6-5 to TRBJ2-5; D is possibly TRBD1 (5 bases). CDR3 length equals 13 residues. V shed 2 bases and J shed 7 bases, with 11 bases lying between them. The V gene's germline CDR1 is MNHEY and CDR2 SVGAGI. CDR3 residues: CASSYRGRGTQYF. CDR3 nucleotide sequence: TGTGCCAGCAGTTACAGGGGCCGTGGGACCCAGTACTTC.

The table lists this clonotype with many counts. The CDR3 here is CASNPLPGTEAFF. CDR3 coding DNA: TGTGCCAGTAACCCTCTCCCAGGGACCGAAGCTTTCTTT. The chain employs TRBV19 and TRBJ1-1, with TRBD1 as a possible D gene (5 bases). This CDR3 contains 13 residues. V lost 7 bases and J 8 bases, leaving 17 bases between the germline ends. CDR1 and CDR2 (germline): LNHDA, SQIVND (reference sequence). Based on the CDR3 plus reference TRBV19 and TRBJ1-1, the full variable domain is DGGITQSPKYLFRKEGQNVTLSCEQNLNHDAMYWYRQDPGQGLRLIYYSQIVNDFQKGDIAEGYSVSREKKESFPLTVTSAQKNPTAFYLCASNPLPGTEAFFGQGTRLTVV.

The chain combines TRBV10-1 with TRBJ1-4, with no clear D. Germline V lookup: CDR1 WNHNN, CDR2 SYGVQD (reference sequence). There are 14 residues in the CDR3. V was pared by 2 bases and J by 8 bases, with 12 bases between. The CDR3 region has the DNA TGCGCCAGCAGTGAGGGAGGGTTGCAAGAAAAACTGTTTTTT. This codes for CASSEGGLQEKLFF.

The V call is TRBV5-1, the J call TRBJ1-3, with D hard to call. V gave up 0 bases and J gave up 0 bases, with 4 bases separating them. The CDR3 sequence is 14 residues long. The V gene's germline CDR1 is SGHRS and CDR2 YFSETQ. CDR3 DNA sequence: TGCGCCAGCAGCTTGGTGGGCTCTGGAAACACCATATATTTT. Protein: CASSLVGSGNTIYF.

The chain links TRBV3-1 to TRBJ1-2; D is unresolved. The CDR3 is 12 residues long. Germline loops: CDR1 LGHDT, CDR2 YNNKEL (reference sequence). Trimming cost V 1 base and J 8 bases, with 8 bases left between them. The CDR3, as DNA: TGTGCCAGCAGCCAAGGAGCGCGCGGCTACACCTTC. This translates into CASSQGARGYTF.

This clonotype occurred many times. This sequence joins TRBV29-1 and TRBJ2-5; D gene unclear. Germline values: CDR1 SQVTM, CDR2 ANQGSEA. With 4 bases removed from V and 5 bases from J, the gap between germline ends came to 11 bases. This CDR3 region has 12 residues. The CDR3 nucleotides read TGCAGCGTTGGGGTCAAGGTCGAGACCCAGTACTTC. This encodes CSVGVKVETQYF.

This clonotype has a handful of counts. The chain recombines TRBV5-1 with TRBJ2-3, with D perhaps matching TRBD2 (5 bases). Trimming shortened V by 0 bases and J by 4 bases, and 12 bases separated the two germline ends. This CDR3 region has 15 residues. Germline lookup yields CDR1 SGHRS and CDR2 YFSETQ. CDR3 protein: CASSLDGTSSDTQYF. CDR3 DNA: TGCGCCAGCAGCTTGGATGGTACTAGTTCAGATACGCAGTATTTT.

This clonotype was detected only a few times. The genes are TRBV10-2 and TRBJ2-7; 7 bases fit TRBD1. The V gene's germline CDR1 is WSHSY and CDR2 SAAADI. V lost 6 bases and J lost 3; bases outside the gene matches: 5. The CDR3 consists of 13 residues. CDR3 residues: CASRTTGVYEQYF. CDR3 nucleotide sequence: TGCGCCAGCAGAACTACAGGGGTCTACGAGCAGTACTTC.

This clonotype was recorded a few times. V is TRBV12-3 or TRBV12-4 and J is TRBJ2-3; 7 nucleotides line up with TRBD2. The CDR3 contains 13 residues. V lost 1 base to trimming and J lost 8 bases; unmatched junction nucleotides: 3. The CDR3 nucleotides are TGTGCCAGCAGTTTAGACCCGGGGGGTACGCAGTATTTT. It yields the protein CASSLDPGGTQYF.

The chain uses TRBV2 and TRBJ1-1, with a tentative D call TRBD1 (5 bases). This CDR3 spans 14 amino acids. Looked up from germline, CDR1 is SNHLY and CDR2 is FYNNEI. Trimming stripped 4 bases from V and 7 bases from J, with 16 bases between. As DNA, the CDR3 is TGTGCCAGCAGTGGGGGCAGGGCCCGGGGTGAAGCTTTCTTT. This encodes CASSGGRARGEAFF. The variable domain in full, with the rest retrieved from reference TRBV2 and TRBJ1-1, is EPEVTQTPSHQVTQMGQEVILRCVPISNHLYFYWYRQILGQKVEFLVSFYNNEISEKSEIFDDQFSVERPDGSNFTLKIRSTKLEDSAMYFCASSGGRARGEAFFGQGTRLTVV.

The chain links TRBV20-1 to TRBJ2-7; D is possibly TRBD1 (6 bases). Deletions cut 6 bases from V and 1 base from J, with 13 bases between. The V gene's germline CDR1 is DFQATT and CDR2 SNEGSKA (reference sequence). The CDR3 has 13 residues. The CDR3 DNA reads TGCAGTGCCCTGACAGGTGCTTCCTACGAGCAGTACTTC. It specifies CSALTGASYEQYF.

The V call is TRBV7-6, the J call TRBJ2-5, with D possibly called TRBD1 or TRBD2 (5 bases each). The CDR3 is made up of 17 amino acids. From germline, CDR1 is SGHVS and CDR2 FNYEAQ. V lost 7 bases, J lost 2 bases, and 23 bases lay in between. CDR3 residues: CASTEGRGSVLQETQYF. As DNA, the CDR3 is TGTGCCAGCACCGAGGGGCGTGGGAGTGTGCTACAAGAGACCCAGTACTTC.